This TCR beta chain is from a study of T cell responses to AZD1222 COVID-19 vaccine. Points from the study as a whole: Spike-specific TCRs gained breadth and depth after people received two AZD1222 doses.

Deletions cut 10 bases from V and 5 bases from J, with 15 bases between. The germline CDR1 and CDR2 sequences are LNHDA and SQIVND (reference sequence). CDR3 length equals 13 residues. Remarks on this clone: Its specificity is unknown.

Profiled with immunoSEQ multiplex PCR; TCRdb holds only in-frame clones, not every one. The sample records around 150,000 clones, 80% to 95% being singletons. Pooled in the analysis were second doses at about 4 or about 12 weeks. The chain couples TRBV19 to TRBJ2-1; no clear D. This clonotype was obtained from an adult who received the AZD1222 COVID-19 vaccine. The specimen was peripheral blood, collected 28 days after the second AZD1222 dose. The CDR3 sequence is CATRPDSNNEQFF. The CDR3 nucleotides read TGTGCCACCAGGCCCGATAGCAACAATGAGCAGTTCTTC.